The entry below gives a single T cell receptor beta chain sequence along with its context. Its antigen is currently not known. Base-call qualities are not available, and no considerably larger clone is one nucleotide away. This sample was taken from a study of cytomegalovirus exposure and HLA in healthy donors (dated by TCRdb to about 2017). Some background on the complete study: According to a later analysis, one platform produced both the 110 or so validation repertoires and the approximately 600 repertoires of the first cohort. The study aimed to test whether signatures of past pathogen exposure could be identified by cataloging public T cell receptors. Along with the approximately 600-subject first cohort, a separate validation cohort of over 90 different subjects was used. High-throughput TCR immunosequencing, statistical association of individual TCRs with disease status, and machine learning were combined to predict cytomegalovirus infection status. Study-wide findings and limitations: A total of 150 to 200 TCR beta chains were listed by the study as associated with cytomegalovirus. In vitro tests confirmed that a few of the cytomegalovirus-associated TCR beta chains recognize cytomegalovirus antigens. Most TCR sequences were observed very rarely across donors, whereas some public TCRs were present in many individuals. All 120 or so repertoires were used to score co-occurrence in the validation cohort in a later analysis, because that analysis had no HLA typing for the cohort. In both the original and validation cohorts, the classifier was reported to diagnose cytomegalovirus status with high specificity and sensitivity. The authors suggested that the approach could potentially be extended to other disease states and immunological phenotypes. In a later analysis, TCRs clustered in the first cohort were found to also tend to co-occur in the roughly 120 validation repertoires, with approximately 95% of cluster scores above 0.

CDR3 length: 14 amino acids, cysteine to phenylalanine. Of the read, only the CDR3 DNA is kept; its 42 bases are in frame from base 1. The CDR1 and CDR2 encoded by the germline V gene (reference sequence) are WNHNN and SYGVQD. V is reduced by 3 bases and J by 4 bases, leaving a spacing of 12 bases between them. The donors were included in the validation cohort of some 120 subjects, a group kept apart from the approximately 700-subject first cohort. Library method: the immunoSEQ multiplex PCR assay. In the authors' own workflow: A statistical classification framework was built to diagnose cytomegalovirus status from the catalog of TCR beta chain sequences. The clones in this table, taken by TCRdb from immuneACCESS, are in-frame only. Not every clone is retained; where verified, under half of the shortfall comes from an unresolved V gene, and the cause of the rest is unknown. That table is the source of V, J and clone size, and D and trimming were worked out from the DNA. The sample yields about 160,000 clones; around 92% were counted once. About a tenth of the sample rests with the top ten.

This chain is built from TRBV10-1 and TRBJ2-5; possibly the D gene is TRBD2, per 6 matching bases. The sequenced sample was PBMCs. The source of this sequence is a woman aged 18 to 35 in good health and CMV-seropositive. The DNA sequence reads TGCGCCAGCAGTGAAGGGACGGGACTAGAGACCCAGTACTTC. Its translation reads: CASSEGTGLETQYF.